This paragraph covers one T cell receptor beta chain sequence. This specimen belongs to a study of T-cell reconstitution after alpha-beta-depleted transplantation in children. Trimming left V 3 bases short and J 6 bases short, with 8 bases between. Germline CDR1 reads KGHSH; CDR2 reads LQKENI. There are 12 residues in the CDR3. Unique molecular identifiers featured in how the TCRbeta library was prepared. One entry per CDR3 protein results from TCRdb running MiXCR on the PCR reads. Here the sample spans approximately 520,000 distinct CDR3 sequences, approximately 32% being singletons. Sequences were derived from PBMCs from the stem cell graft donor, sampled from the stem cell graft. This sequence originates from a human donor who donated a stem cell graft to a child with aplastic anemia. This chain joins TRBV18 and TRBJ1-1; tentatively, D is TRBD1 (5 bases). The DNA of the CDR3 is TGTGCCAGCTCACCTGGCAGGGCTGAAGCTTTCTTT. Its translation: CASSPGRAEAFF.